The clone carrying this TCR beta chain has ten or more counts. V gave up 3 bases and J gave up 7 bases; unmatched junction bases: 6. The CDR3 spans 14 residues. The germline gives CDR1 MNHEY, CDR2 SMNVEV (reference sequence). The CDR3 regions of TCR beta were amplified from RNA transcripts. HTBI primers were used for first-round RT-PCR of the TCR CDR3. TCRdb reprocessed the multiplex PCR reads via MiXCR and lists one record per CDR3 protein. The table shows fewer than 450,000 distinct CDR3 sequences, with about a sixth occurring only once. This specimen belongs to a study of T cells in Graves' hyperthyroidism and ophthalmopathy.

Sequenced material: blood. The rearrangement joins TRBV27 to TRBJ2-1; 7 bases align to TRBD2. The clonotype comes from a woman aged 25 to 39 with Graves' hyperthyroidism that later progressed to Graves' ophthalmopathy. CDR3 DNA: TGTGCCAGCAGTTTTGGGACTACAGTGAATGAGCAGTTCTTC. Encoded protein: CASSFGTTVNEQFF.